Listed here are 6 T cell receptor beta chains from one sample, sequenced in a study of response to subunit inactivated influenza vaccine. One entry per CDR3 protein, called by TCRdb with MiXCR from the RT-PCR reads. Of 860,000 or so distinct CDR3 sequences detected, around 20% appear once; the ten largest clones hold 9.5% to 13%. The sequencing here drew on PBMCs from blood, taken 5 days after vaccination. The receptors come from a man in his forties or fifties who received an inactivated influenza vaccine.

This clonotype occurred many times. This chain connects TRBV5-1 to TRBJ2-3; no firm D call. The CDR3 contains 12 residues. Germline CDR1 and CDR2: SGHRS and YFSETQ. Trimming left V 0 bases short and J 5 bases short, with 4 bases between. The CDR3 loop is CASSLGEDTQYF. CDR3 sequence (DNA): TGCGCCAGCAGCTTGGGAGAAGATACGCAGTATTTT.

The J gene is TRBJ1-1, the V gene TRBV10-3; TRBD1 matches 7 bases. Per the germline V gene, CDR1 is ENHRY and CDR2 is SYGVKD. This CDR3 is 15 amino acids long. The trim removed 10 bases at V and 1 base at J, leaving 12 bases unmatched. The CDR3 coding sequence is TGTGCCACCAGGGGGTGGGAAGGATCGAACACTGAAGCTTTCTTT. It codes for CATRGWEGSNTEAFF.

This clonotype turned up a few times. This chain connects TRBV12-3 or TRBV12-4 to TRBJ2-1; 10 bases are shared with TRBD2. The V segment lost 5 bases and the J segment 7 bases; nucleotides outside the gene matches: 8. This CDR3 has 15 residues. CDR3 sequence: CASSLSGGGVNEQFF. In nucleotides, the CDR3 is TGTGCCAGCAGTCTGAGCGGGGGGGGAGTAAATGAGCAGTTCTTC.

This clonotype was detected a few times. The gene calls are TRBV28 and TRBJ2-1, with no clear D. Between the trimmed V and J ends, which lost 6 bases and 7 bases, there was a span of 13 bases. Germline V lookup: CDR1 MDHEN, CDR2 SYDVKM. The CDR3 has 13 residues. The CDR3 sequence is CASRPPGTNEQFF. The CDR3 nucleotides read TGTGCCAGCAGGCCTCCGGGTACGAATGAGCAGTTCTTC.

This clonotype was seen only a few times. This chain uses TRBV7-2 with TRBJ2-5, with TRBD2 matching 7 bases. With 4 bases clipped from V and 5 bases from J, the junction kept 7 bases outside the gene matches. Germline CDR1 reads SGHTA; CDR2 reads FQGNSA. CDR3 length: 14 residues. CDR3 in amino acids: CASSSGTTQETQYF. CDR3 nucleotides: TGTGCCAGCAGCTCCGGGACTACACAGGAGACCCAGTACTTC.

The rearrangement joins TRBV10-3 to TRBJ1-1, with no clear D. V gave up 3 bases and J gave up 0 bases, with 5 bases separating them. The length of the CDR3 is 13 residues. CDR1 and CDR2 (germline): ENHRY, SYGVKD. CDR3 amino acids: CAISDGMNTEAFF. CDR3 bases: TGTGCCATCAGTGACGGGATGAACACTGAAGCTTTCTTT.